This T cell receptor (beta chain) was recorded in a study of T cells in localized non-small cell lung cancer. Libraries were prepared by immunoSEQ multiplex PCR; TCRdb keeps only in-frame clonotypes and omits some of them. The table lists around 29,000 clones, less than 95% of them singletons. Regarding the study as a whole: One tumor region alone was sequenced, and heterogeneity therefore remains possible. The study linked higher blood T cell density to longer overall survival. Within adjacent lung there appeared a median approximately 60 of the top 100 tumor clones. Tumor trailed uninvolved adjacent lung in T cell clonality, which peaked there.

Note on this clone: The antigen is unknown.

Germline CDR1 is MNHNY and CDR2 is SVGAGI (reference sequence). Trimming cost V 2 bases and J 1 base, with 5 bases left between them. The CDR3 spans 13 residues. The sequencing here drew on peripheral blood, taken before any cancer treatment. The V call is TRBV6-6, the J call TRBJ1-1, with D hard to call. The clonotype was recovered from a woman aged 35 to 70 with stage I lung adenocarcinoma. CDR3 coding DNA: TGTGCCAGCAGTTACGGTGGGAACACTGAAGCTTTCTTT. Its protein product is CASSYGGNTEAFF.